This TCR beta chain was captured by sequencing in a study of CD8 T cells in Susac syndrome. RNA, at 0.5 to 1 ug, was reverse transcribed with random hexamers. TCRdb analysed the immunoSEQ multiplex PCR reads with MiXCR anew, one entry per CDR3 protein. This sample yields roughly 400,000 distinct CDR3 sequences, of which more than 80% are seen a single time; about 0.12% belongs to the top ten. Between the trimmed V and J ends, which lost 7 bases and 0 bases, there was a span of 7 bases. Germline values: CDR1 SGHRS, CDR2 YFSETQ. The CDR3 extends over 12 amino acids. The gene calls are TRBV5-1 and TRBJ1-1; weak D call: TRBD1 (5 bases). This clonotype originated in a human donor with multiple sclerosis. Sequencing used CD8+ T cells from PBMCs. The CDR3 nucleotides are TGCGCCAGCGAGGGGATGAACACTGAAGCTTTCTTT. Residues: CASEGMNTEAFF.